The sequence of this T cell receptor (beta chain) was determined in a study of blood T cells in healthy people across ages. Primers used in a second PCR of about 6 to 12 cycles were a sample-barcoded 5' primer and a J-beta primer mix. TCRdb re-derived calls from the 5' RACE reads in MiXCR, one entry per CDR3 protein. The sample has about 1.4 million distinct CDR3 sequences; around 55% are singletons. CDR3 length equals 12 residues. Germline loops: CDR1 DFQATT, CDR2 SNEGSKA (reference sequence). In this sample, this clonotype turned up once. Its cognate antigen is unknown. Study-level points and caveats: Diversity figures based on one million T cells were deemed too low.

The genes are TRBV20-1 and TRBJ2-4; D possibly uses TRBD1 or TRBD2 (5 bases each). The J call may be incorrect, as the DNA end agrees better with TRBJ2-7. This TCR was recovered from a man aged 18 to 29 in good health. The material sequenced was blood. The chain's CDR3 is CSAIGTPNEQYF. The CDR3 DNA sequence: TGCAGTGCTATAGGGACGCCCAACGAGCAGTACTTC.